The clone carrying this T cell receptor (beta chain) appeared a single time. TCRdb's table, derived via immunoSEQ multiplex PCR, lists solely in-frame clones and lacks some. This sample has about 380,000 clones, with over 75% found just once. CDR1 and CDR2 (germline): LNHNV, YYDKDF (reference sequence). V was shortened by 4 bases and J by 5 bases, with 8 bases between the two germline ends. This CDR3 region has 12 residues. This entry belongs to a study of blood T cell repertoires in COVID-19. Study-wide context: The cDNA or gDNA used as material had been derived from T cells, B-cell-depleted T cells, or PBMCs.

The clonotype comes from a man aged 25 to 40 who had recovered from COVID-19. The V call is TRBV15, the J call TRBJ1-1; D is unresolved. Sequenced sample: PBMCs or T cells enriched from blood (not recorded which). The CDR3 DNA is TGTGCCACCAGCAACGGCGGGACTGAAGCTTTCTTT. Translation: CATSNGGTEAFF.